This T cell receptor beta chain was sequenced in a study of cytomegalovirus exposure and HLA in healthy donors. Researchers ran the PCR with 60 Vbeta and 13 Jbeta primers. The repertoire was sequenced with immunoSEQ multiplex PCR; TCRdb's copy has only in-frame clones and lacks some. The sample lists some 89,000 clones, 78% occurring once. The germline CDR1 and CDR2 sequences are SGHTA and FQGTGA. CDR3 size: 13 residues. Trimming left V 4 bases short and J 5 bases short, with 10 bases between. This sequence was found in a woman in her thirties or forties in good health and CMV-seropositive. This chain uses TRBV7-3 with TRBJ2-3, with no clear D. The sample comprised PBMCs. CDR3 bases: TGTGCCAGCAGCTCCTTGTCGGGAGATACGCAGTATTTT. It codes for CASSSLSGDTQYF.